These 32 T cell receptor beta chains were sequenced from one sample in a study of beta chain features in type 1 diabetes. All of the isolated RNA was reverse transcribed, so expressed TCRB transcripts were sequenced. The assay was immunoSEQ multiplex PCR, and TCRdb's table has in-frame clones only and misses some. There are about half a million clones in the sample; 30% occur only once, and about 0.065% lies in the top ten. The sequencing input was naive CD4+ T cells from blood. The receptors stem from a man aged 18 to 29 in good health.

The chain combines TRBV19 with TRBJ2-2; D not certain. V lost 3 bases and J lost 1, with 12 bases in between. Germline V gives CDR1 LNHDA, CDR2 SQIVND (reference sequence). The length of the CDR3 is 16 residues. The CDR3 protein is CASSIPRTGNTGELFF. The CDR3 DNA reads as TGTGCCAGTAGTATCCCAAGGACGGGGAACACCGGGGAGCTGTTTTTT.

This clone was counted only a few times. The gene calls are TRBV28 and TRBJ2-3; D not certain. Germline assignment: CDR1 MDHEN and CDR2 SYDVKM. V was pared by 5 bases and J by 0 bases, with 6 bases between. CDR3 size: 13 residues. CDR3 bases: TGTGCCAGCAGTCACACTAGCACAGATACGCAGTATTTT. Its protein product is CASSHTSTDTQYF.

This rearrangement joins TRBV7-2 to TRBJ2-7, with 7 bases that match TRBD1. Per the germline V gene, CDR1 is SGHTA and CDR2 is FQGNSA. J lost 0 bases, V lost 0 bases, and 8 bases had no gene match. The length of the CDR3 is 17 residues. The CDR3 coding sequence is TGTGCCAGCAGCTTAGCATCGGCCAGGGGGATCTCCTACGAGCAGTACTTC. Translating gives CASSLASARGISYEQYF.

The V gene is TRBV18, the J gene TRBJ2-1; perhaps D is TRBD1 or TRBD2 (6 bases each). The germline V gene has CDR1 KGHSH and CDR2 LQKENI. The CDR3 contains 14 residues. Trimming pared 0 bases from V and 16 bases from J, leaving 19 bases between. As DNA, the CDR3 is TGTGCCAGCTCACCACCGTCTGAGGTGGCGGGACATTTCTTC. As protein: CASSPPSEVAGHFF.

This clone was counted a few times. This chain's CDR3 is CASGSPGPQGTQYF. Written as DNA, the CDR3 is TGTGCTAGTGGTTCTCCGGGCCCTCAGGGGACCCAGTACTTC. The chain carries TRBV12-5 and TRBJ2-5; D possibly corresponds to TRBD1 (5 bases). V dropped 4 bases and J dropped 7 bases, with 16 bases sitting between them. This CDR3 is built from 14 residues. Per the germline V gene, CDR1 is LGHNT and CDR2 is FRNRAP.

Here the CDR3 DNA reads TGTGCCAGCAGCTCAGCGGAGCTGTATGGGGTCGCAGATACGCAGTATTTT. Protein sequence: CASSSAELYGVADTQYF. The V call is TRBV7-2, the J call TRBJ2-3; the D gene is possibly TRBD2 (5 bases). The V end was cut by 4 bases, the J end by 4 bases, with 21 bases between. CDR1 is SGHTA and CDR2 is FQGNSA in the germline V gene. CDR3 size: 17 residues.

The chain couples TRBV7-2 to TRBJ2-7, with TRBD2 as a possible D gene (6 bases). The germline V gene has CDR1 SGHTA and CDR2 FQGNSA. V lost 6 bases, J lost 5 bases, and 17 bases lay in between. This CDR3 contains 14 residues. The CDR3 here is CASRDGGAINEQYF. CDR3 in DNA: TGTGCCAGCAGAGACGGGGGAGCAATCAACGAGCAGTACTTC.

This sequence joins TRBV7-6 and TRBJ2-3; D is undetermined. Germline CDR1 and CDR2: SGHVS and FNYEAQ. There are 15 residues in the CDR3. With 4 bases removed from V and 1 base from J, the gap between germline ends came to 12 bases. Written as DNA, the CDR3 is TGTGCCAGCAGCTCCTACCAGTCGGGCACAGATACGCAGTATTTT. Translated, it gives CASSSYQSGTDTQYF.

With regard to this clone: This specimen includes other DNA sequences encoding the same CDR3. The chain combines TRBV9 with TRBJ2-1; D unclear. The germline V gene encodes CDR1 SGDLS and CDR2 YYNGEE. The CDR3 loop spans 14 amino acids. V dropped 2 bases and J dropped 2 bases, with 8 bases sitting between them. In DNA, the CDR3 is TGTGCCAGCAGCGTTGCCGGTACCTACAATGAGCAGTTCTTC. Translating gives CASSVAGTYNEQFF. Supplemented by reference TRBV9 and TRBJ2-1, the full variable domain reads DSGVTQTPKHLITATGQRVTLRCSPRSGDLSVYWYQQSLDQGLQFLIQYYNGEERAKGNILERFSAQQFPDLHSELNLSSLELGDSALYFCASSVAGTYNEQFFGPGTRLTVL.

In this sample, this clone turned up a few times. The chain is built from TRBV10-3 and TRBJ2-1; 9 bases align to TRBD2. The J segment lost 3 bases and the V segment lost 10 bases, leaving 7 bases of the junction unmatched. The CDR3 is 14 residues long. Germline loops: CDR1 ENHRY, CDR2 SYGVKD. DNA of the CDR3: TGTGCCACCCAAGCGGGAGGCGTCTACAATGAGCAGTTCTTC. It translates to CATQAGGVYNEQFF.

The CDR3 region is CASSTRDRRLRQETQYF. CDR3 coding DNA: TGTGCCAGCAGCACTAGGGACAGGCGGTTACGACAAGAGACCCAGTACTTC. The chain employs TRBV9 and TRBJ2-5; 8 nucleotides agree with TRBD1. Germline values: CDR1 SGDLS, CDR2 YYNGEE. The CDR3 contains 17 residues. J gave up 2 bases and V 4 bases, and 13 bases lay outside the gene matches.

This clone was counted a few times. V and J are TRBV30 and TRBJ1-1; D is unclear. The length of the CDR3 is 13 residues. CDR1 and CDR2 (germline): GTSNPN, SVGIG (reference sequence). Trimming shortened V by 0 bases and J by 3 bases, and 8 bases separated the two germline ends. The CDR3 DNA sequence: TGTGCCTGGAGTGTAGGATGGGACACTGAAGCTTTCTTT. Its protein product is CAWSVGWDTEAFF.

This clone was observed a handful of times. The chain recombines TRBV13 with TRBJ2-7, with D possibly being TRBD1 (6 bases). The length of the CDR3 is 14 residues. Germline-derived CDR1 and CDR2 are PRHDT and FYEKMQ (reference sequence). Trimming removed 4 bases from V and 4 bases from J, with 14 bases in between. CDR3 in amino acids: CASSSGQLVYEQYF. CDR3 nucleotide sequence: TGTGCCAGCAGCTCAGGACAGTTGGTATACGAGCAGTACTTC.

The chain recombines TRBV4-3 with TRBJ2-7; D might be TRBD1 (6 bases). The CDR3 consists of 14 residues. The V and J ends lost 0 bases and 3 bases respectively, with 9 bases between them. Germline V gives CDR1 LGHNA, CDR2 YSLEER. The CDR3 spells CASSQDRGFYEQYF. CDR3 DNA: TGCGCCAGCAGCCAAGACAGGGGATTCTACGAGCAGTACTTC.

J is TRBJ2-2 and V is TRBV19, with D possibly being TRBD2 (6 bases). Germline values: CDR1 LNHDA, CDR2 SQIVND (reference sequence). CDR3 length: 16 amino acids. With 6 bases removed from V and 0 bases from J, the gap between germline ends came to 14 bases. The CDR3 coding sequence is TGTGCCAGTAGCACCAAGCGGACTACGAACACCGGGGAGCTGTTTTTT. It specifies CASSTKRTTNTGELFF.

CDR3 sequence (DNA): TGTGCCAGCAGCCAAGATGACACGCCCATACAAAACATTCAGTACTTC. As protein: CASSQDDTPIQNIQYF. The chain recombines TRBV4-2 with TRBJ2-4; D gene ambiguous. Trimming shortened V by 0 bases and J by 5 bases, and 14 bases separated the two germline ends. The CDR3 runs to 16 residues. Germline V lookup: CDR1 LGHNA, CDR2 YNFKEQ.

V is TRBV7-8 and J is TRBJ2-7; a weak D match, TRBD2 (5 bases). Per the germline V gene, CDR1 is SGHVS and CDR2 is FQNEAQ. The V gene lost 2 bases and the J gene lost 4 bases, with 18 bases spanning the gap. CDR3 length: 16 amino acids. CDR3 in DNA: TGTGCCAGCAGCTTAAGTACGCAGGTCCTAGCTTACGAGCAGTACTTC. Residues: CASSLSTQVLAYEQYF.

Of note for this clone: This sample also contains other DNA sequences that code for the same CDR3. This CDR3 reads CSVGTVNTEAFF. The CDR3 DNA is TGCAGCGTTGGGACGGTGAACACTGAAGCTTTCTTT. V is TRBV29-1 and J is TRBJ1-1; D is uncertain. V lost 4 bases and J 0 bases, leaving 6 bases between the germline ends. Germline V gene data show CDR1 as SQVTM and CDR2 as ANQGSEA. The CDR3 contains 12 residues.

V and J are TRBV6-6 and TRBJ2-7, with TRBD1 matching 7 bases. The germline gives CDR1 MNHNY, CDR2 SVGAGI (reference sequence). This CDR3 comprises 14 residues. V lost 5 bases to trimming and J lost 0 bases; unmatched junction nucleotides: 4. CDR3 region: CASSNRDSSYEQYF. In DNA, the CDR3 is TGTGCCAGCAGTAACCGGGACAGCTCCTACGAGCAGTACTTC.

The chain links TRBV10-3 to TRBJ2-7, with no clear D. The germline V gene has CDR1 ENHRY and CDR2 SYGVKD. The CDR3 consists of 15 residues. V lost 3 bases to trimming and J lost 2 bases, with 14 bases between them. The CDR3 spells CAISDSVDGAYEQYF. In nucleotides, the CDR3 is TGTGCCATCAGTGACTCAGTCGACGGCGCCTACGAGCAGTACTTC.

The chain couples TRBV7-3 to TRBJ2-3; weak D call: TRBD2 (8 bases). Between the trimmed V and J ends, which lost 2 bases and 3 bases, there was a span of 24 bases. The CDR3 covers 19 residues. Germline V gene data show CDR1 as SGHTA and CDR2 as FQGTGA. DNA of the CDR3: TGTGCCAGCAGCTTACGAGCTAGCGGGCTTGGCAGGGGGACAGATACGCAGTATTTT. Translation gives CASSLRASGLGRGTDTQYF.

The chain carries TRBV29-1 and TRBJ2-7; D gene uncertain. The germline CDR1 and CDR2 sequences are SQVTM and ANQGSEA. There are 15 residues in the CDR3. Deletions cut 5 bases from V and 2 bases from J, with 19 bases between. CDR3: CSVLRTARYPYEQYF. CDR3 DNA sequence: TGCAGCGTTCTAAGGACGGCCCGCTATCCCTACGAGCAGTACTTC.

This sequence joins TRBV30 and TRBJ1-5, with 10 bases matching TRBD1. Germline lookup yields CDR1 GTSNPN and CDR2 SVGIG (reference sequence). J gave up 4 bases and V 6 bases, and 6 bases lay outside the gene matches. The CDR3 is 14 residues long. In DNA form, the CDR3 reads TGTGCCTGCCGGGACAGGGGTACGAATCAGCCCCAGCATTTT. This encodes CACRDRGTNQPQHF.

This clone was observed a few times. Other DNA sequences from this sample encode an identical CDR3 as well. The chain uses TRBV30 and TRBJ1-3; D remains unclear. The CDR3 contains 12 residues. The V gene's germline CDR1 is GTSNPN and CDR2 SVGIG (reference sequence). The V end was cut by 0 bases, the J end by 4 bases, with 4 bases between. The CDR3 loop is CAWSVGGNTIYF. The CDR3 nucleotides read TGTGCCTGGAGTGTAGGCGGAAACACCATATATTTT.

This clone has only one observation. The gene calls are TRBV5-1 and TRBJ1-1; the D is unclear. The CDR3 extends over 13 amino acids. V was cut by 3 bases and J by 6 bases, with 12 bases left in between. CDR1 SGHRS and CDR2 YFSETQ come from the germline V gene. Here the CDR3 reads CASSSQDGSEAFF. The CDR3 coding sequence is TGCGCCAGCAGCTCCCAGGACGGATCTGAAGCTTTCTTT.

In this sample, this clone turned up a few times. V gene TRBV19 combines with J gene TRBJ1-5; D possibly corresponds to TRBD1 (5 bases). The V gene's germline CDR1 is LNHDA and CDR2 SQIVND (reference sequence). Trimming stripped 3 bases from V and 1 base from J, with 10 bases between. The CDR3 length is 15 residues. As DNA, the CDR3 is TGTGCCAGTAGTATCGGCAGGGCCAGCAATCAGCCCCAGCATTTT. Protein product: CASSIGRASNQPQHF.

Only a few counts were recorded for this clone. The CDR3 nucleotides read TGTGCCGGGAACCGGGGGGACCCAGGCGGCTACACCTTC. This encodes CAGNRGDPGGYTF. The chain recombines TRBV30 with TRBJ1-2; possible D gene TRBD1, 5 bases. In germline, CDR1 is GTSNPN, CDR2 SVGIG (reference sequence). The CDR3 runs to 13 residues. Between the trimmed V and J ends, which lost 8 bases and 8 bases, there was a span of 21 bases.

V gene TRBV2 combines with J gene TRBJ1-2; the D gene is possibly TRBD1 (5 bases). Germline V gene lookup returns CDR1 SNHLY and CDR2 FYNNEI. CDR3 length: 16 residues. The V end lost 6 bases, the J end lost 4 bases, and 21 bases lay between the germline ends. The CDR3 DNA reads TGTGCCAGCAGCAGGGAACAGAGCCTCCCGGGCTATGGCTACACCTTC. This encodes CASSREQSLPGYGYTF.

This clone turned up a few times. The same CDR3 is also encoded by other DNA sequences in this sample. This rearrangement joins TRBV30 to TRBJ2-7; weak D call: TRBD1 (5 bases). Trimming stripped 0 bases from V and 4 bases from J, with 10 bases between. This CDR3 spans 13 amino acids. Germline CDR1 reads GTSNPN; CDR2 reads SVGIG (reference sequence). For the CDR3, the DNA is TGTGCCTGGAGTGTTAGGGGTGGGTACGAGCAGTACTTC. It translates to CAWSVRGGYEQYF.

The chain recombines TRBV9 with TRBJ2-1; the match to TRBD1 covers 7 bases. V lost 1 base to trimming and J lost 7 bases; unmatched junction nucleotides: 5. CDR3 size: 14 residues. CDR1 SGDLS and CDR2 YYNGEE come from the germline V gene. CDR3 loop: CASSVRDRGNEQFF. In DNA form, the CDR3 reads TGTGCCAGCAGCGTACGGGACAGAGGTAATGAGCAGTTCTTC.

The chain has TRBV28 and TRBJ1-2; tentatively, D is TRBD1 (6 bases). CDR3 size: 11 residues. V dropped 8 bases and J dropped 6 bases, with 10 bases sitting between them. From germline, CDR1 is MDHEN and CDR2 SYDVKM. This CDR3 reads CASLSGDGYTF. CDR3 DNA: TGTGCCAGCTTGTCAGGGGATGGCTACACCTTC.

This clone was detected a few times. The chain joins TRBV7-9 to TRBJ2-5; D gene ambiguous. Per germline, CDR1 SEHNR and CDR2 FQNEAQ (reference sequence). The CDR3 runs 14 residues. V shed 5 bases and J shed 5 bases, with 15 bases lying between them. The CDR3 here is CASSGGLKGETQYF. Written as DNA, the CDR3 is TGTGCCAGCAGCGGCGGCCTGAAGGGTGAGACCCAGTACTTC.